Below are 5 T cell receptor beta chains sequenced from a single sample in a study of type 1 regulatory T cells. TCRdb processed the reads anew with MiXCR; each CDR3 protein has one entry. The sample holds about 39,000 distinct CDR3 sequences, about 12% seen once. Which antigens these TCRs recognize remains unknown. Sequencing was carried out using cultured non-Tr1 T cells, either the whole culture or a sorted T cell fraction (not recorded which). These receptors originate from a human donor in good health.

This clonotype was recorded at least ten times. The chain has TRBV5-1 and TRBJ1-1; D is undetermined. V gave up 0 bases and J gave up 2 bases, with 8 bases separating them. CDR1 SGHRS and CDR2 YFSETQ come from the germline V gene. This CDR3 spans 14 amino acids. The CDR3 sequence: CASSLGPGNTEAFF. Here the CDR3 DNA reads TGCGCCAGCAGCTTGGGTCCGGGTAACACTGAAGCTTTCTTT.

The chain employs TRBV20-1 and TRBJ2-7; the D gene is possibly TRBD1 (6 bases). The CDR3 is 15 amino acids. The germline V gene encodes CDR1 DFQATT and CDR2 SNEGSKA (reference sequence). Between the trimmed V and J ends, which lost 3 bases and 0 bases, there was a span of 15 bases. The CDR3 loop reads CSASNPGHTSYEQYF. CDR3 bases: TGCAGTGCTAGCAACCCGGGACATACCTCCTACGAGCAGTACTTC.

This clonotype was counted many times. The chain is built from TRBV20-1 and TRBJ2-5, with unresolved D. Germline V gives CDR1 DFQATT, CDR2 SNEGSKA (reference sequence). Trimming took 6 bases from V and 2 from J, leaving 10 bases between them. The CDR3 extends over 12 amino acids. The CDR3 loop reads CSALGQQETQYF. CDR3 coding DNA: TGCAGTGCACTTGGGCAGCAAGAGACCCAGTACTTC.

This clonotype was counted only a few times. DNA for the CDR3: TGCGCCAGCAGCCCTTCGGGACAGAAAGAGACCCAGTACTTC. This codes for CASSPSGQKETQYF. The J gene is TRBJ2-5, the V gene TRBV5-1; TRBD1 agrees at 7 bases. The CDR3 contains 14 residues. The germline gives CDR1 SGHRS, CDR2 YFSETQ. The J segment lost 3 bases and the V segment lost 4 bases, leaving 6 bases of the junction unmatched.

This clonotype has a handful of counts. The V and J genes are TRBV3-1 and TRBJ1-5; a weak D match, TRBD1 (5 bases). Germline V lookup: CDR1 LGHDT, CDR2 YNNKEL (reference sequence). V was shortened by 3 bases and J by 5 bases, with 11 bases between the two germline ends. CDR3 length equals 14 residues. CDR3 nucleotides: TGTGCCAGCAGCCACTCGGACAAGTATCAGCCCCAGCATTTT. It is translated as CASSHSDKYQPQHF.